This is a list of T cell receptor beta chains from one sample in a study of T cell responses to AZD1222 COVID-19 vaccine. The method was immunoSEQ multiplex PCR; TCRdb's version includes in-frame clones alone and lacks a portion of them. This sample yields 100,000 or so clones, of which roughly 89% are seen a single time; approximately 15% belongs to the top ten. The sequencing used peripheral blood, collected on day 0 of AZD1222 vaccination. The receptors originated from an adult in good health. CDR3s include the opening cysteine and the closing phenylalanine or tryptophan. Each record gives: J gene, clone size, V gene, D gene, CDR3 DNA, CDR3 protein. The D gene is left open where the match is weak. Rows may omit the clone size; those that give it use once, few, many or a size class.

TRBJ1-2,.,TRBV5-5,TRBD1,TGTGCCAGCAGCTTGACAGGGGAGATGGGCTATGGCTACACCTTC,CASSLTGEMGYGYTF
TRBJ1-1,.,TRBV18,.,TGTGCCAGCTCACCACGAAGGGATTCGAACACTGAAGCTTTCTTT,CASSPRRDSNTEAFF
TRBJ1-1,once,TRBV6-4,.,TGTGCCAGCAGTGACAGCACCATGAACACTGAAGCTTTCTTT,CASSDSTMNTEAFF
TRBJ1-6,.,TRBV12-3/TRBV12-4,.,TGTGCCAGCAGTGTTCGGGGTAGACCCCTCCACTTT,CASSVRGRPLHF
TRBJ2-5,once,TRBV20-1,.,TGCAGTGCGGCAGGGCAAGAGACCCAGTACTTC,CSAAGQETQYF
TRBJ1-1,.,TRBV12-3/TRBV12-4,.,TGTGCCAGCAGTTTACGGCCCGAGACTGAAGCTTTCTTT,CASSLRPETEAFF
TRBJ2-3,.,TRBV4-1,TRBD2,TGCGCCAGCAGCCAAGCCCCTAGCGGGGGGGCTGATACGCAGTATTTT,CASSQAPSGGADTQYF
TRBJ1-4,many,TRBV9,.,TGTGCCAGCAGCGTAGGGGAGGGGCGGGAAAAACTGTTTTTT,CASSVGEGREKLFF
TRBJ1-5,.,TRBV2,.,TGTGCCAGCAGTGAAGGAGGGTTCCAGCCCCAGCATTTT,CASSEGGFQPQHF
TRBJ1-3,once,TRBV5-1,.,TGCGCCAGCAGCTTGTCGGAACCTGGAAACACCATATATTTT,CASSLSEPGNTIYF
TRBJ2-5,.,TRBV11-3,TRBD1,TGTGCCAGCAGCCGGCCACAGGGGTCTTTAGAGACCCAGTACTTC,CASSRPQGSLETQYF
TRBJ2-2,.,TRBV5-4,.,TGTGCCAGCAGCTTCCCGGGACAGACTAGCACCGGGGAGCTGTTTTTT,CASSFPGQTSTGELFF
TRBJ1-1,.,TRBV12-3/TRBV12-4,.,TGTGCCAGCAGTTTAAACCAGGACACTGAAGCTTTCTTT,CASSLNQDTEAFF
TRBJ1-1,.,TRBV30,.,TGTGCCTGGAATGATGGGAACACTGAAGCTTTCTTT,CAWNDGNTEAFF
TRBJ2-7,.,TRBV4-2,.,TGTGCCAGCAGCCAAGGGGTCGGCTCACCCTCCTACGAGCAGTACTTC,CASSQGVGSPSYEQYF
TRBJ1-3,.,TRBV19,TRBD1,TGTGCCAGTAGCGACAGGGCTTCTGGAAACACCATATATTTT,CASSDRASGNTIYF
TRBJ1-6,.,TRBV11-3,.,TGTGCCAGCAGCTTAGATGGTCCAGGTAGCTCCTATAATTCACCCCTCCACTTT,CASSLDGPGSSYNSPLHF
TRBJ1-5,.,TRBV4-1,.,TGCGCCAGCAGCCTCTCCCCGACAGGTTCGAGCAATCAGCCCCAGCATTTT,CASSLSPTGSSNQPQHF
TRBJ2-5,.,TRBV9,TRBD2,TGTGCCAGCAGCGGACCCCCAGCGGGGGGGCTAGAGACCCAGTACTTC,CASSGPPAGGLETQYF
TRBJ2-5,.,TRBV2,.,TGTGCCAGCAATAAGGTGGGGGTGCTCGGGGAGACCCAGTACTTC,CASNKVGVLGETQYF
TRBJ1-1,.,TRBV5-1,TRBD1,TGCGCCAGCAGCTGGAGGGGGACAGGGATGAACACTGAAGCTTTCTTT,CASSWRGTGMNTEAFF
TRBJ1-3,.,TRBV19,.,TGTGCCAGTAGTATGTACGGAGGCCCTTTTGGAAACACCATATATTTT,CASSMYGGPFGNTIYF
TRBJ1-1,.,TRBV27,.,TGTGCCAGCAGTTCCTCCCCTTTCGTTGGTGGTGAAGCTTTCTTT,CASSSSPFVGGEAFF
TRBJ2-7,.,TRBV4-1,.,TGCGCCAGCAGCCAAAGGTATGTGGGAGACTACGAGCAGTACTTC,CASSQRYVGDYEQYF
TRBJ2-2,.,TRBV5-8,.,TGTGCCAGCAGTTTTCTGGCGTCCGGGGAGCTGTTTTTT,CASSFLASGELFF
TRBJ2-5,.,TRBV7-8,.,TGTGCCAGCAGCCCAGTCAGGGAGACCCAGTACTTC,CASSPVRETQYF
TRBJ1-1,.,TRBV7-9,.,TGTGCCAGCAGCCGTTTTTTGACCTCCGGGGGGGAAGCTTTCTTT,CASSRFLTSGGEAFF
TRBJ1-4,.,TRBV24-1,.,TGTGCCACCAGTGATGGAGCGGGATGGAATGAAAAACTGTTTTTT,CATSDGAGWNEKLFF
TRBJ2-3,.,TRBV30,.,TGTGCCTGGAGTAGCGGTCACACAGATACGCAGTATTTT,CAWSSGHTDTQYF
TRBJ2-5,.,TRBV10-3,TRBD2,TGTGCCATCAGTGGTTCGGCGGGAGCTTTTGAGACCCAGTACTTC,CAISGSAGAFETQYF
TRBJ2-1,.,TRBV6-1,.,TGTGCCAGCAGTGAAGCGCTGACAGAGCAGTTCTTC,CASSEALTEQFF
TRBJ2-5,.,TRBV10-1,.,TGCGCCAGCAGTGACGGCCTAGCCGAGACCCAGTACTTC,CASSDGLAETQYF
TRBJ1-6,.,TRBV3-1/TRBV3-2,.,TGTGCCAGCAGCCAAATGGGGCTCTATTCACCCCTCCACTTT,CASSQMGLYSPLHF
TRBJ1-3,.,TRBV27,.,TGTGCCAGCCCGCGGTCGGGATACACCATATATTTT,CASPRSGYTIYF
TRBJ1-1,.,TRBV18,TRBD1,TGTGCCAGCTCCAATACCTACAGGGGTGTCTTGAACACTGAAGCTTTCTTT,CASSNTYRGVLNTEAFF
TRBJ1-4,.,TRBV9,.,TGTGCCAGCAGCGTAGGGACGGGAGGAAATGAAAAACTGTTTTTT,CASSVGTGGNEKLFF
TRBJ2-6,.,TRBV9,.,TGTGCCAGCAGTTACACCGGCTCTGGGGCCAACGTCCTGACTTTC,CASSYTGSGANVLTF
TRBJ1-6,few,TRBV7-9,.,TGTGCCAGCAGCTTCCTCTTCACCGGGACGGGGGGATCACCCCTCCACTTT,CASSFLFTGTGGSPLHF
TRBJ2-1,once,TRBV5-1,.,TGCGCCAGCAGCTTGATGGGGGGATCGTCTTCCTACAATGAGCAGTTCTTC,CASSLMGGSSSYNEQFF
TRBJ2-7,once,TRBV3-1/TRBV3-2,.,TGTGCCAGCAGCCAAGGGCCAGGGCCGTACGAGCAGTACTTC,CASSQGPGPYEQYF
TRBJ1-1,.,TRBV12-3/TRBV12-4,.,TGTGCCAGCAGTCCGCTGAGGGGTACTGAAGCTTTCTTT,CASSPLRGTEAFF
TRBJ1-4,.,TRBV18,.,TGTGCCAGCTCACCACAAGCCCCGCAGGATGAAAAACTGTTTTTT,CASSPQAPQDEKLFF
TRBJ2-2,.,TRBV9,.,TGTGCCAGCCAGCGCCCGAACACCGGGGAGCTGTTTTTT,CASQRPNTGELFF
TRBJ1-5,.,TRBV27,.,TGTGCCAGCAGTTTATTCGGGGGCGGCTTCGGTCAGCCCCAGCATTTT,CASSLFGGGFGQPQHF
TRBJ2-7,.,TRBV12-3/TRBV12-4,.,TGTGCCAGCAGTTTCCGACATGGGGAGGAGCAGTACTTC,CASSFRHGEEQYF
TRBJ2-7,.,TRBV7-9,.,TGTGCCAGCAGCTTAGCCCCGGCCCGGGGCGAGCAGTACTTC,CASSLAPARGEQYF
TRBJ2-4,.,TRBV9,.,TGTGCCAGCAGCGCCGGAGGGATAGCCAAAAACATTCAGTACTTC,CASSAGGIAKNIQYF